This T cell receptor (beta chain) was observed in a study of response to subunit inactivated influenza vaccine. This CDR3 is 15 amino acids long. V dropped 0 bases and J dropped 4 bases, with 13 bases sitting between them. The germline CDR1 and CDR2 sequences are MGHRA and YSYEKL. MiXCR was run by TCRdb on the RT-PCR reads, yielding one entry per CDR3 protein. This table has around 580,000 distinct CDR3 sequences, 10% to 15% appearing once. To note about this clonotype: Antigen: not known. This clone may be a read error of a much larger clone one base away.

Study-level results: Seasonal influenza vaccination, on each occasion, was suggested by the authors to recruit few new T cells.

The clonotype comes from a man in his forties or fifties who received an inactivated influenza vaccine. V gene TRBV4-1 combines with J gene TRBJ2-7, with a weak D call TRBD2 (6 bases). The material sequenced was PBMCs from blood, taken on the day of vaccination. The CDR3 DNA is TGCGCCAGCAGCCAAGAGACGGGAGCCATTTACGAGCAGTACTTC. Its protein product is CASSQETGAIYEQYF.